This T cell receptor beta chain is drawn from a study of T cell repertoires in cytomegalovirus infection. Study observations and caveats: Within the response measured ex vivo, HLA-C-restricted CMV-specific TCR beta clonotypes were dominant.

TCRdb fed the reads into MiXCR, producing one record per CDR3 protein. The repertoire consists of approximately 910,000 distinct CDR3 sequences, with approximately 32% occurring once and the leading ten covering about an eighth. This clonotype has only a few counts. The antigen is not known. The trim removed 1 base at V and 6 bases at J, leaving 4 bases unmatched. The CDR3 consists of 14 residues. CDR1 is SGHDT, CDR2 YYEEEE, per germline. The chain has TRBV5-6 and TRBJ1-1, with 9 bases identical to TRBD1. The starting material was cultured CD8+ T cells from PBMCs, obtained from culture after CMV antigen stimulation. This clonotype originated in a human donor in good health (CMV status not recorded). Some clones in this sample may be carry-over from other donors' samples. In DNA, the CDR3 is TGTGCCAGCAGCTTGATAGGACAGGGGCCTGAAGCTTTCTTT. It specifies CASSLIGQGPEAFF. Supplemented by reference TRBV5-6 and TRBJ1-1, the full variable domain reads DAGVTQSPTHLIKTRGQQVTLRCSPKSGHDTVSWYQQALGQGPQFIFQYYEEEERQRGNFPDRFSGHQFPNYSSELNVNALLLGDSALYLCASSLIGQGPEAFFGQGTRLTVV.